These T cell receptor beta chains were read from a single sample in a study of blood T cell repertoires in COVID-19. Generated by immunoSEQ multiplex PCR, the TCRdb table keeps only in-frame clones and is missing some. The sample carries about 480,000 clones, about 89% recorded once. Sequencing was performed on peripheral blood. These receptor sequences come from a woman in her forties or fifties with COVID-19, enrolled during active disease. Each CDR3 is given with its conserved first and last residue. A row's size may be missing; if present it is once, few, many or a size class.

TRBJ2-1	.	TRBV24-1	CATSDFQGDEQFF
TRBJ1-3	.	TRBV5-1	CASSLGQGTNTIYF
TRBJ2-1	once	TRBV6-1	CASSEASGDSYNEQFF
TRBJ1-1	.	TRBV30	CAWRRGGRAEAFF
TRBJ1-1	.	TRBV30	CAWNPAGALGAFF
TRBJ2-7	.	TRBV6-1	CASSEYGSYEQYF
TRBJ2-5	.	TRBV6-6	CASSSYQETQYF
TRBJ1-1	.	TRBV28	CASSPARTEAFF
TRBJ2-7	.	TRBV13	CASSLSTYEQYF
TRBJ2-7	.	TRBV19	CASSIQGDYEQYF
TRBJ2-5	.	TRBV2	CASLEENGETQYF
TRBJ2-7	.	TRBV2	CASSAGQGRNEQYF
TRBJ2-1	.	TRBV2	CASSADSNEQFF
TRBJ1-1	once	TRBV27	CASSLSGGASTEAFF
TRBJ2-1	.	TRBV5-4	CASSRGQGMFEQFF
TRBJ2-1	many	TRBV6-5	CASSSGTSGYNEQFF
TRBJ2-1	.	TRBV19	CASSIAWTGDEQFF
TRBJ1-4	once	TRBV30	CAWSGSGRVGEKLFF
TRBJ2-1	.	TRBV5-1	CASSPADPAGYNEQFF
TRBJ1-1	.	TRBV2	CASTKSGTENTEAFF
TRBJ1-1	.	TRBV6-5	CASSTGGSNTEAFF
TRBJ1-3	once	TRBV30	CAWRPQGLRLSGNTIYF
TRBJ1-2	.	TRBV7-3	CASSLLQGDGYTF
TRBJ1-2	.	TRBV3-1/TRBV3-2	CASSQDPARFHF
TRBJ1-3	.	TRBV2	CASIMGHSGNTIYF
TRBJ2-3	.	TRBV7-3	CASSLTGLAGGSTDTQYF
TRBJ1-1	.	TRBV28	CASRAGRDTEAFF
TRBJ1-5	.	TRBV4-2	CASSQQTNSNQPQHF
TRBJ1-5	.	TRBV19	CASDNHLSNQPQHF
TRBJ1-3	.	TRBV11-2	CASSLRQGAYGNTIYF
TRBJ1-1	.	TRBV19	CASSVRANTEAFF
TRBJ2-2	.	TRBV7-6	CASSLRWVQGLNGELFF
TRBJ2-1	.	TRBV5-1	CASSLGSGGNYNEQFF
TRBJ2-3	.	TRBV2	CASSPYSDTQYF
TRBJ2-7	.	TRBV4-1	CASSHSYRASSYEQYF
TRBJ2-7	.	TRBV3-1/TRBV3-2	CASGVGRVYEQYF
TRBJ2-7	.	TRBV20-1	CSARDNYEQYF
TRBJ1-2	.	TRBV5-4	CASSKPGSDGYTF
TRBJ1-1	.	TRBV7-3	CASSLTAGLDTEAFF
TRBJ2-7	.	TRBV7-2	CASSGAGGGYEQYF
TRBJ2-1	.	TRBV12-1	CASSLGPCLAYNEQFF
TRBJ2-7	.	TRBV5-1	CASSQLAGDSYEQYF
TRBJ1-2	few	TRBV6-5	CASKTQSGYGYTF
TRBJ1-3	.	TRBV30	CAWSYGPYSGNTIYF
TRBJ1-6	.	TRBV11-2	CASRVSTVSYNSPLHF
TRBJ2-3	.	TRBV6-2/TRBV6-3	CASSSAGQGIADTQYF
TRBJ2-5	.	TRBV29-1	CSVVQQETQYF
TRBJ1-1	.	TRBV12-3/TRBV12-4	CASRPSRGLEAFF
TRBJ2-7	.	TRBV28	CASFNGYGSYEQYF
TRBJ1-2	.	TRBV30	CAWSDKGAYGYTF
TRBJ2-3	.	TRBV9	CASSVESGGADTQYF
TRBJ1-4	.	TRBV7-2	CASSLAGTGDEKLFF
TRBJ1-1	.	TRBV9	CASSSEGTGRNTEAFF
TRBJ1-2	.	TRBV13	CASSATSRVIYGYTF
TRBJ2-2	once	TRBV7-6	CASSSGQGNTGELFF